The 10 T cell receptor beta chains reported below all come from one sample, sequenced in a study of Ad26.COV2.S vaccination and SARS-CoV-2 variants. Profiling relied on immunoSEQ multiplex PCR, and the TCRdb table lists in-frame clones only, not all of them. The table lists around 450,000 clones, more than 75% of them singletons. Noted treatment: over 15 received Ad26.COV2.S at low or high dose, single or two shots; 5 received placebo; per-sample allocation not given. The investigators took samples on day 63 after the first vaccine or placebo injection. This specimen was peripheral blood, taken in a trial of Ad26.COV2.S vaccine versus placebo. These receptors originate from a person aged 18-65 years who received the Ad26.COV2.S COVID-19 vaccine or a placebo.

The chain employs TRBV28 and TRBJ2-7; perhaps TRBD1 as D (6 bases). The CDR3 consists of 13 residues. Trimming removed 7 bases at V and 2 bases at J, with 12 bases between. Germline-derived CDR1 and CDR2 are MDHEN and SYDVKM. The CDR3, as DNA: TGTGCCAGCACCAGGACAGTACCCTACGAGCAGTACTTC. Its translation is CASTRTVPYEQYF. Combining the CDR3 with reference TRBV28 and TRBJ2-7 gives the whole variable domain DVKVTQSSRYLVKRTGEKVFLECVQDMDHENMFWYRQDPGLGLRLIYFSYDVKMKEKGDIPEGYSVSREKKERFSLILESASTNQTSMYLCASTRTVPYEQYFGPGTRLTVT.

The gene calls are TRBV7-9 and TRBJ2-7; 7 bases line up with TRBD1. Germline lookup yields CDR1 SEHNR and CDR2 FQNEAQ (reference sequence). This CDR3 is built from 14 residues. J gave up 1 base and V 5 bases, and 5 bases lay outside the gene matches. The CDR3 nucleotides read TGTGCCAGCAGCGGCAAGGACAGGTCCTACGAGCAGTACTTC. Translating gives CASSGKDRSYEQYF. Full variable domain (remainder filled in from reference TRBV7-9 and TRBJ2-7): DTGVSQNPRHKITKRGQNVTFRCDPISEHNRLYWYRQTLGQGPEFLTYFQNEAQLEKSRLLSDRFSAERPKGSFSTLEIQRTEQGDSAMYLCASSGKDRSYEQYFGPGTRLTVT.

The chain links TRBV9 to TRBJ1-6, with 7 bases identical to TRBD1. V shed 6 bases, J shed 7 bases, and the junction held 10 bases outside the gene matches. This CDR3 is built from 15 residues. Germline V gene lookup returns CDR1 SGDLS and CDR2 YYNGEE. The CDR3 reads CASTTQGLENSPLHF. For the CDR3, the DNA is TGTGCCAGCACCACACAGGGGTTAGAGAATTCACCCCTCCACTTT.

This clone was counted once. In DNA form, the CDR3 reads TGTGCCAGCACGAGGGGTATTCGGTACGAGCAGTACTTC. It is translated as CASTRGIRYEQYF. The chain is built from TRBV12-3 or TRBV12-4 and TRBJ2-7; either TRBD1 or TRBD2 may supply D (5 bases each). Deletions cut 7 bases from V and 4 bases from J, with 14 bases between. The CDR3 spans 13 residues.

V gene TRBV11-2 combines with J gene TRBJ2-7, with D unclear. V lost 3 bases to trimming and J lost 7 bases, with 19 bases between them. The CDR3 sequence is 15 residues long. Germline V gene sequence: CDR1 SGHAT, CDR2 FQNNGV. The CDR3 reads CASSLGFQITGEQYF. CDR3 nucleotides: TGTGCCAGCAGCTTGGGGTTCCAGATAACTGGAGAGCAGTACTTC.

In DNA form, the CDR3 reads TGTGCCAGCAGCTTACTGACTAGCGGGGGCTACAATGAGCAGTTCTTC. This sequence encodes CASSLLTSGGYNEQFF. The chain is built from TRBV5-6 and TRBJ2-1; TRBD2 agrees at 12 bases. The V gene's germline CDR1 is SGHDT and CDR2 YYEEEE. V shed 2 bases, J shed 3 bases, and the junction held 3 bases outside the gene matches. The CDR3 is 16 amino acids.

The chain joins TRBV6-5 to TRBJ2-5; 12 bases match TRBD1. Unmatched junction bases numbered 6, after V lost 8 bases and J lost 2 bases. Germline V CDR1 and CDR2: MNHEY, SVGAGI. The CDR3 sequence is 15 residues long. CDR3 residues: CASGGTGGLQETQYF. CDR3 DNA sequence: TGTGCCAGCGGGGGGACAGGGGGCCTACAAGAGACCCAGTACTTC.

V and J are TRBV7-2 and TRBJ2-2; TRBD2 aligns across 10 bases. Germline CDR1 SGHTA, CDR2 FQGNSA. V lost 8 bases to trimming and J lost 8 bases; unmatched junction nucleotides: 5. The CDR3 has 13 residues. The DNA of the CDR3 is TGTGCCAGCGGCCCGACTAGCGGGGGGGAGCTGTTTTTT. Encoded protein: CASGPTSGGELFF.

The gene calls are TRBV19 and TRBJ1-3; TRBD1 matches 7 bases. V was clipped by 0 bases and J by 0 bases; unmatched bases: 8. The CDR3 runs to 18 residues. Germline V gives CDR1 LNHDA, CDR2 SQIVND (reference sequence). CDR3 bases: TGTGCCAGTAGTATAGAATTTCCGACAGGGACCTCTGGAAACACCATATATTTT. This translates into CASSIEFPTGTSGNTIYF.

This clone was seen only a few times. V gene TRBV7-9 combines with J gene TRBJ2-7; D possibly corresponds to TRBD1 (5 bases). Trimming pared 1 base from V and 6 bases from J, leaving 16 bases between. The CDR3 sequence is 15 residues long. The V gene's germline CDR1 is SEHNR and CDR2 FQNEAQ (reference sequence). CDR3 sequence reads: CASSLVQGVSSEQYF. In DNA, the CDR3 is TGTGCCAGCAGCTTAGTCCAGGGTGTATCTTCCGAGCAGTACTTC.